A single sample gave rise to the 17 T cell receptor beta chains below, sequenced in a study of T cells in tuberculosis. As for time point: new active TB diagnosis, blood taken before or within 7 days of starting treatment. Generated by immunoSEQ multiplex PCR, the TCRdb table keeps only in-frame clones and is missing some. The sample shows tens of thousands of clones, roughly 90% of them seen only once. Sequencing was performed on PBMCs, taken at tuberculosis diagnosis. Receptors were obtained from an adult with tuberculosis.

V and J are TRBV6-5 and TRBJ1-6; possible D gene TRBD1, 5 bases. The CDR3 covers 13 residues. V lost 6 bases and J 8 bases, leaving 11 bases between the germline ends. Germline assignment: CDR1 MNHEY and CDR2 SVGAGI. The CDR3 region is CASSGTWDSPLHF. The CDR3 DNA reads TGTGCCAGCAGCGGGACTTGGGATTCACCCCTCCACTTT.

The gene calls are TRBV6-4 and TRBJ1-6; no clear D gene. The V and J ends lost 6 bases and 5 bases respectively, with 17 bases between them. Germline V CDR1 and CDR2: MRHNA, SNTAGT. The CDR3 extends over 16 amino acids. The CDR3 nucleotides read TGTGCCAGCAGCGTTGGAGGCGTAGGAAATAATTCACCCCTCCACTTT. It is translated as CASSVGGVGNNSPLHF.

The CDR3: CASSRGQGIRDYGYTF. For the CDR3, the DNA is TGTGCCAGTAGTCGAGGACAGGGTATCCGTGACTATGGCTACACCTTC. V is TRBV19 and J is TRBJ1-2; 8 nucleotides line up with TRBD1. Trimming removed 5 bases from V and 3 bases from J; junction bases left unmatched: 11. Germline assignment: CDR1 LNHDA and CDR2 SQIVND (reference sequence). The length of the CDR3 is 16 residues.

The chain uses TRBV5-6 and TRBJ2-7; 11 bases line up with TRBD1. The germline V gene has CDR1 SGHDT and CDR2 YYEEEE. J lost 6 bases, V lost 6 bases, and 14 bases had no gene match. CDR3 length equals 16 residues. The CDR3 nucleotides read TGTGCCAGCAATGCACCCCGGGACAGGGGGGTCCTCGAGCAGTACTTC. This sequence encodes CASNAPRDRGVLEQYF.

This chain connects TRBV15 to TRBJ2-2, with 9 bases that match TRBD1. The J segment lost 6 bases and the V segment lost 3 bases, leaving 11 bases of the junction unmatched. Germline CDR1 LNHNV, CDR2 YYDKDF (reference sequence). The CDR3 contains 17 residues. The CDR3: CATSSRTGTGFAGELFF. The DNA for the CDR3 is TGTGCCACCAGCAGTCGCACCGGGACAGGGTTTGCCGGGGAGCTGTTTTTT. Based on the CDR3 plus reference TRBV15 and TRBJ2-2, the full variable domain is DAMVIQNPRYQVTQFGKPVTLSCSQTLNHNVMYWYQQKSSQAPKLLFHYYDKDFNNEADTPDNFQSRRPNTSFCFLDIRSPGLGDTAMYLCATSSRTGTGFAGELFFGEGSRLTVL.

The CDR3 is CASSPQGGQETQYF. The CDR3, as DNA: TGCGCCAGCAGCCCCCAGGGTGGTCAGGAGACCCAGTACTTC. J is TRBJ2-5 and V is TRBV5-1; a weak D match, TRBD1 (5 bases). The CDR3 has 14 residues. V was pared by 4 bases and J by 5 bases, with 15 bases between. The germline V gene has CDR1 SGHRS and CDR2 YFSETQ.

V and J are TRBV19 and TRBJ1-5; D is unclear. Germline loops: CDR1 LNHDA, CDR2 SQIVND (reference sequence). The CDR3 totals 19 residues. V lost 1 base and J 1 base, leaving 20 bases between the germline ends. This CDR3 is CASSIAGMGGRISNQPQHF. The CDR3 DNA reads TGTGCCAGTAGTATAGCGGGTATGGGAGGACGGATCAGCAATCAGCCCCAGCATTTT.

This clone has only one observation. The chain uses TRBV10-2 and TRBJ2-1; D call uncertain. CDR1 is WSHSY, CDR2 SAAADI, per germline. The CDR3 spans 11 residues. Trimming pared 6 bases from V and 5 bases from J, leaving 5 bases between. In nucleotides, the CDR3 is TGCGCCAGCAGCAGTAACAATGAGCAGTTCTTC. Its protein is CASSSNNEQFF.

DNA of the CDR3: TGTGCCAGCAGCTTGGGGCAGGGGGCAGGGAGCTATGGCTACACCTTC. Its translation is CASSLGQGAGSYGYTF. The chain couples TRBV5-4 to TRBJ1-2; TRBD1 aligns across 8 bases. CDR3 size: 16 residues. The ends lost 0 bases at V and 4 bases at J; junction bases unmatched: 8. Germline-derived CDR1 and CDR2 are SGHNT and YYREEE (reference sequence).

This rearrangement joins TRBV5-1 to TRBJ2-1; 7 bases map to TRBD2. V trimming: 4 bases; J trimming: 5 bases; junction bases outside the gene matches: 15. The CDR3 totals 17 residues. Germline V gene data show CDR1 as SGHRS and CDR2 as YFSETQ. CDR3 residues: CASSPLRSSGNHNEQFF. CDR3 bases: TGCGCCAGCAGCCCCTTAAGGTCTAGCGGAAACCACAATGAGCAGTTCTTC.

The J gene is TRBJ2-7, the V gene TRBV27; 9 bases map to TRBD1. The CDR3 is made up of 13 amino acids. Germline-derived CDR1 and CDR2 are MNHEY and SMNVEV (reference sequence). Unmatched junction bases numbered 3, after V lost 6 bases and J lost 3 bases. The chain's CDR3 is CASSRDRVYEQYF. The CDR3 DNA reads TGTGCCAGCAGCCGGGACAGGGTCTACGAGCAGTACTTC.

This clone was detected once. This rearrangement joins TRBV2 to TRBJ2-7, with 10 positions matching TRBD1. J gave up 3 bases and V 5 bases, and 16 bases lay outside the gene matches. Per germline, CDR1 SNHLY and CDR2 FYNNEI. CDR3 length: 18 residues. The CDR3 spells CASSPLRGTGDRGYEQYV. DNA for the CDR3: TGTGCCAGCAGTCCTCTTCGCGGGACAGGGGATCGCGGCTACGAGCAGTACGTC.

CDR3 coding DNA: TGTGCCAGCAGCCCTAGACAGGTGCGAGAAAAACTGTTTTTT. As protein: CASSPRQVREKLFF. This chain uses TRBV11-2 with TRBJ1-4; TRBD1 is a possible D gene (6 bases). Germline loops: CDR1 SGHAT, CDR2 FQNNGV. Deletions cut 5 bases from V and 8 bases from J, with 15 bases between. The CDR3 contains 14 residues. Drawing the rest from reference TRBV11-2 and TRBJ1-4, the complete variable domain is EAGVAQSPRYKIIEKRQSVAFWCNPISGHATLYWYQQILGQGPKLLIQFQNNGVVDDSQLPKDRFSAERLKGVDSTLKIQPAKLEDSAVYLCASSPRQVREKLFFGSGTQLSVL.

A single count supports this clone. V and J are TRBV19 and TRBJ1-6, with TRBD1 as a possible D gene (5 bases). Germline V gene data show CDR1 as LNHDA and CDR2 as SQIVND (reference sequence). The ends were cut back, 3 bases at V and 10 bases at J, with 16 bases in the middle. This CDR3 has 15 amino acids. Here the CDR3 reads CASSMSGTQSSPLHF. The CDR3, as DNA: TGTGCCAGTAGTATGAGCGGGACCCAATCATCACCCCTCCACTTT.

The rearrangement uses TRBV7-9 and TRBJ1-6; D possibly corresponds to TRBD1 (6 bases). The CDR3 is 13 residues long. The V end was cut by 5 bases, the J end by 7 bases, with 9 bases between. CDR1 is SEHNR, CDR2 FQNEAQ, per germline (reference sequence). CDR3 in amino acids: CASSVTGNSPLHF. CDR3 nucleotides: TGTGCCAGCAGCGTTACAGGGAATTCACCCCTCCACTTT. Looking up the rest from reference TRBV7-9 and TRBJ1-6 gives the full variable domain: DTGVSQNPRHKITKRGQNVTFRCDPISEHNRLYWYRQTLGQGPEFLTYFQNEAQLEKSRLLSDRFSAERPKGSFSTLEIQRTEQGDSAMYLCASSVTGNSPLHFGNGTRLTVT.

This clone was found once. CDR3 DNA: TGTGCCAGCAGCGATACAGGGAGAGATACGCAGTATTTT. This translates into CASSDTGRDTQYF. This chain connects TRBV6-6 to TRBJ2-3, with D possibly TRBD1 on 6 matching bases. The ends were cut back, 6 bases at V and 5 bases at J, with 12 bases in the middle. The CDR3 is made up of 13 amino acids. CDR1 and CDR2 (germline): MNHNY, SVGAGI (reference sequence).

This chain joins TRBV27 and TRBJ1-1; 7 nucleotides align to TRBD1. Germline assignment: CDR1 MNHEY and CDR2 SMNVEV (reference sequence). Germline trimming cut 5 bases from V and 10 bases from J; bases unmatched to any gene: 10. The CDR3 consists of 13 residues. In DNA form, the CDR3 reads TGTGCCAGCAGTCCCTACAGGGGCGAGAGAGCTTTCTTT. This codes for CASSPYRGERAFF.